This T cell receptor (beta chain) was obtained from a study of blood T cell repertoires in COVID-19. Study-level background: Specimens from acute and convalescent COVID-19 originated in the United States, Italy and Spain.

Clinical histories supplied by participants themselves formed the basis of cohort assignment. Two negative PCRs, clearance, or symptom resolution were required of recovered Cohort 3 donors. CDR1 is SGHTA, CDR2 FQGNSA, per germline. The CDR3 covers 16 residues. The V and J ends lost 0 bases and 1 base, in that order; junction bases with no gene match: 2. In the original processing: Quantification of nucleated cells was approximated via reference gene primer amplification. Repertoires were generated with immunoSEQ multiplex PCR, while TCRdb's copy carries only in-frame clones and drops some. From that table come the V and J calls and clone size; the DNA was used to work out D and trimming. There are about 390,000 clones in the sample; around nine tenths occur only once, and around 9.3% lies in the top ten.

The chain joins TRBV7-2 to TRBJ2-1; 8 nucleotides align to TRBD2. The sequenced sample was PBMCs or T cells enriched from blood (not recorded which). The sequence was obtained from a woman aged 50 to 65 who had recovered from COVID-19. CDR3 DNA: TGTGCCAGCAGCTTAGCGGCGGGGGGATCCTACAATGAGCAGTTCTTC. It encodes CASSLAAGGSYNEQFF.